This T cell receptor beta chain comes out of a study of graft-versus-host responses after intestinal transplantation. Overall study context: Recipients obtained multivisceral, liver-intestinal, or isolated intestinal transplants.

In the case of this clone: Its antigen is as yet unknown.

Data came from immunoSEQ multiplex PCR; TCRdb stores just in-frame clones and leaves some out. Seen here are 84,000 or so clones, about nine tenths observed once, and the top ten hold around 8%. The ends were cut back, 0 bases at V and 3 bases at J, with 11 bases in the middle. The CDR3 covers 15 residues. From germline, CDR1 is SGHTA and CDR2 FQGTGA. Study results and limitations: Individuals who had graft-donor T cell macrochimerism had allografts that showed high graft-versus-host to host-versus-graft clonal ratios. GvH clones appeared in recipient marrow, some first in ileum or blood.

The source is a human donor who was the organ donor for an intestinal transplant. The material sequenced was unstimulated CD8+ T cells sorted from spleen or lymph node cells, taken before transplant. V gene TRBV7-3 combines with J gene TRBJ1-1, with D unresolved. In DNA, the CDR3 is TGTGCCAGCAGCTTAACGTGGGGAAGGGACACTGAAGCTTTCTTT. Protein sequence: CASSLTWGRDTEAFF.